The 11 T cell receptor beta chains below all came from one sample that was sequenced in a study of blood T cells in healthy people across ages. Primers used in a second PCR of about 7 to 12 cycles were a sample-barcoded 5' primer and a J-beta primer mix. TCRdb reprocessed the 5' RACE reads via MiXCR and lists one record per CDR3 protein. The data contain fewer than 2,000,000 distinct CDR3 sequences, 35% to 50% of them singletons. The sample comprised blood. These receptors were collected from a human donor in good health.

The rearrangement uses TRBV21-1 and TRBJ1-2; the table assigns TRBD1, which was not confirmed against the DNA. TRBV21-1 is annotated as a pseudogene. CDR3 length equals 15 residues. CDR3 protein: CASSKEGQVGYGYTF. The DNA for the CDR3 is TGTGCCAGCAGCAAAGAGGGACAGGTGGGCTATGGCTACACCTTC.

The gene calls are TRBV6-5 and TRBJ1-1, with a tentative D call TRBD1 (5 bases). This CDR3 is built from 14 residues. The V and J ends lost 6 bases and 3 bases respectively, with 14 bases between them. CDR1 and CDR2 (germline): MNHEY, SVGAGI. The CDR3 nucleotides are TGTGCCAGCAGGTGGGGACCGCTAGACACTGAAGCTTTCTTT. Protein product: CASRWGPLDTEAFF.

CDR3 region: CASSLGGQGTNTEAFF. The CDR3 bases are TGTGCCAGCAGCTTAGGGGGACAGGGTACGAACACTGAAGCTTTCTTT. V gene TRBV7-9 combines with J gene TRBJ1-1; TRBD1 matches 9 bases. Germline CDR1 and CDR2: SEHNR and FQNEAQ (reference sequence). The V and J ends lost 1 base and 1 base, in that order; junction bases with no gene match: 4. CDR3 size: 16 residues.

The CDR3 DNA follows: TGTGCCAGCAGTACCGGGACACCGACTTACGAGCAGTACTTC. This encodes CASSTGTPTYEQYF. The V and J genes are TRBV6-5 and TRBJ2-7, with TRBD1 as a possible D gene (6 bases). This CDR3 comprises 14 residues. CDR1 and CDR2 from the germline V gene are MNHEY and SVGAGI. Trimming stripped 5 bases from V and 4 bases from J, with 15 bases between.

The rearrangement links TRBV7-9 to TRBJ1-4, with D maybe TRBD1 (6 bases). Germline CDR1 is SEHNR and CDR2 is FQNEAQ (reference sequence). The CDR3 runs to 13 residues. Trimming removed 8 bases at V and 2 bases at J, with 9 bases between. For the CDR3, the DNA is TGTGCCAGCCAGGGGCAGACTAATGAAAAACTGTTTTTT. Its translation: CASQGQTNEKLFF.

This clonotype was counted ten times or more. V is TRBV29-1 and J is TRBJ1-2; a possible D gene is TRBD1 (6 bases). The length of the CDR3 is 13 residues. The germline V and J ends were trimmed by 3 bases and 8 bases, with 16 bases remaining between them. CDR1 is SQVTM and CDR2 is ANQGSEA in the germline V gene. This CDR3 is CSVEWGGAYGYTF. The CDR3 bases are TGCAGCGTTGAGTGGGGGGGGGCTTACGGCTACACCTTC.

This clonotype was recorded a few times. The gene calls are TRBV4-1 and TRBJ2-7; 10 bases map to TRBD1. The junction had 8 bases not matched to a gene; V was cut back by 2 bases and J by 1 base. This CDR3 is 17 amino acids long. Germline assignment: CDR1 MGHRA and CDR2 YSYEKL. CDR3 amino acids: CASSQKGQGDFSYEQYF. DNA of the CDR3: TGCGCCAGCAGCCAAAAAGGACAGGGGGATTTTTCCTACGAGCAGTACTTC.

V is TRBV6-5 and J is TRBJ1-2; D remains unclear. This CDR3 has 16 residues. Germline V gene lookup returns CDR1 MNHEY and CDR2 SVGAGI. V lost 2 bases to trimming and J lost 1 base, with 14 bases between them. The CDR3 here is CASSYPDQDGNYGYTF. As DNA, the CDR3 is TGTGCCAGCAGTTACCCAGACCAAGACGGTAACTATGGCTACACCTTC.

This clonotype was seen only once. This chain connects TRBV28 to TRBJ2-5; perhaps TRBD1 as D (6 bases). This CDR3 comprises 15 residues. Trimming removed 10 bases from V and 11 bases from J, with 29 bases in between. Germline loops: CDR1 MDHEN, CDR2 SYDVKM. The CDR3: CAITKTDGAGEEQYF. The CDR3 bases are TGTGCCATCACCAAAACGGATGGGGCAGGGGAAGAGCAGTACTTC.

The rearrangement links TRBV5-5 to TRBJ1-2; no definite D call. Trimming cost V 2 bases and J 0 bases, with 11 bases left between them. CDR1 is SGHKS and CDR2 is YYEKEE in the germline V gene (reference sequence). CDR3 length: 15 amino acids. The CDR3 is CASSFMAASNYGYTF. The DNA of the CDR3 is TGTGCCAGCAGCTTCATGGCAGCATCTAACTATGGCTACACCTTC.

The V and J genes are TRBV15 and TRBJ2-1; possibly TRBD2 for D (6 bases). In germline, CDR1 is LNHNV, CDR2 YYDKDF (reference sequence). CDR3 length equals 16 residues. V lost 0 bases and J lost 2, with 11 bases in between. The CDR3 DNA reads TGTGCCACCAGCAGAGATTCCGGGGGAGCCTACAATGAGCAGTTCTTC. Amino acids: CATSRDSGGAYNEQFF.